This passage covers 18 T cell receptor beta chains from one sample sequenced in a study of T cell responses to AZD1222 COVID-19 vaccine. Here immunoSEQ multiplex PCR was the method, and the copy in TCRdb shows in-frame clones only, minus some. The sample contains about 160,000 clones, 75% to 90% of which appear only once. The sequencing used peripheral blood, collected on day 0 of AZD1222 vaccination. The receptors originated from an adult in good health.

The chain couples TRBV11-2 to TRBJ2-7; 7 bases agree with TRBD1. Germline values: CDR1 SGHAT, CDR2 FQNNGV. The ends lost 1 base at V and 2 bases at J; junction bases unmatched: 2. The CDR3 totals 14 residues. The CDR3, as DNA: TGTGCCAGCAGCTTAGTGGGACAGACCTACGAGCAGTACTTC. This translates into CASSLVGQTYEQYF.

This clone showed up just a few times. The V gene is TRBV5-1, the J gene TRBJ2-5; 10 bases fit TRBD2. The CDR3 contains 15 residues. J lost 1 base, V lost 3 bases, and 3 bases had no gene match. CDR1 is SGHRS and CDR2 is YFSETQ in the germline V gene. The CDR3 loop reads CASSSASGGQETQYF. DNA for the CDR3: TGCGCCAGCAGCTCGGCTAGCGGGGGCCAAGAGACCCAGTACTTC.

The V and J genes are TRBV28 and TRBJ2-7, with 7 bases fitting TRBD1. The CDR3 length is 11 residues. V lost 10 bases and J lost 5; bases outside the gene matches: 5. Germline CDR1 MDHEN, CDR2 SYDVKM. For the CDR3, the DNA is TGTGCCACTAAAGGGGGCGACGAGCAGTACTTC. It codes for CATKGGDEQYF.

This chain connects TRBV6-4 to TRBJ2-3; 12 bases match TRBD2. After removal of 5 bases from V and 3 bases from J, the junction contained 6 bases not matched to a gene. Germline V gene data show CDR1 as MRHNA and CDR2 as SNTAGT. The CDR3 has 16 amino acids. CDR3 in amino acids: CASSHSGTSGTDTQYF. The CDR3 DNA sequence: TGTGCCAGCAGTCATTCCGGGACTAGCGGGACAGATACGCAGTATTTT.

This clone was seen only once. CDR3 sequence: CASRVDREYGYTF. The CDR3 DNA sequence: TGTGCCAGCAGGGTGGACAGAGAATATGGCTACACCTTC. The genes are TRBV6-5 and TRBJ1-2, with D possibly being TRBD1 (6 bases). V dropped 6 bases and J dropped 5 bases, with 13 bases sitting between them. Germline CDR1 and CDR2: MNHEY and SVGAGI. The CDR3 consists of 13 residues.

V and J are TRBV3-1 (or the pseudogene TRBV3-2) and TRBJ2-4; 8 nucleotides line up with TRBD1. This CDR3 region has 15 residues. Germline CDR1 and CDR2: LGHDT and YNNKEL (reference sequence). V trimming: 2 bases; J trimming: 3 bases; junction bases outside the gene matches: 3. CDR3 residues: CASSQQGAVKNIQYF. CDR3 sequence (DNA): TGTGCCAGCAGCCAACAGGGGGCGGTCAAAAACATTCAGTACTTC.

The CDR3 spells CASMFGAQFF. CDR3 DNA sequence: TGCGCCAGCATGTTTGGGGCGCAGTTCTTC. V gene TRBV10-2 combines with J gene TRBJ2-1, with D maybe TRBD1 (5 bases). V was clipped by 7 bases and J by 12 bases, with 10 bases between them. CDR1 is WSHSY, CDR2 SAAADI, per germline. The CDR3 covers 10 residues.

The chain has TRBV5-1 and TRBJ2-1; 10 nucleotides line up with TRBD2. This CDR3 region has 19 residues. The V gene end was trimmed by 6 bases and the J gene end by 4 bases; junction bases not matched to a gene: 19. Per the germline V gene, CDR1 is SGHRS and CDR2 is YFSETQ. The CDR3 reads CASTTGQGRAGGEYNEQFF. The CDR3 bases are TGCGCCAGCACGACCGGACAAGGTAGAGCGGGGGGGGAATACAATGAGCAGTTCTTC. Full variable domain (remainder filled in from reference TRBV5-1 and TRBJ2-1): KAGVTQTPRYLIKTRGQQVTLSCSPISGHRSVSWYQQTPGQGLQFLFEYFSETQRNKGNFPGRFSGRQFSNSRSEMNVSTLELGDSALYLCASTTGQGRAGGEYNEQFFGPGTRLTVL.

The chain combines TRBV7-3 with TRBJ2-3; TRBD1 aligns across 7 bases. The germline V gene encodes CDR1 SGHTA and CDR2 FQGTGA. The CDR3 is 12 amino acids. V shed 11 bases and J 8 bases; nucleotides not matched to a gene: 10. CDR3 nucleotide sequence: TGTGCCTCCCAAGCGAACAGGGGTACGCAGTATTTT. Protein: CASQANRGTQYF.

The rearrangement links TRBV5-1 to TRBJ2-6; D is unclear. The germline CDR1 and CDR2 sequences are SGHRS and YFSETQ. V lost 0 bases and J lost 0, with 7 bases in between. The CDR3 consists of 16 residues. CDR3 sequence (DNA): TGCGCCAGCAGCTTGGGGGCCGTCTCTGGGGCCAACGTCCTGACTTTC. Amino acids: CASSLGAVSGANVLTF.

In DNA form, the CDR3 reads TGTGCCAGCAGTTGGCCTTCGGGGTGGAATAGCACAGATACGCAGTATTTT. The encoded protein is CASSWPSGWNSTDTQYF. This chain joins TRBV28 and TRBJ2-3; the D gene is possibly TRBD2 (5 bases). The length of the CDR3 is 17 residues. V was pared by 4 bases and J by 0 bases, with 17 bases between. CDR1 and CDR2 (germline): MDHEN, SYDVKM.

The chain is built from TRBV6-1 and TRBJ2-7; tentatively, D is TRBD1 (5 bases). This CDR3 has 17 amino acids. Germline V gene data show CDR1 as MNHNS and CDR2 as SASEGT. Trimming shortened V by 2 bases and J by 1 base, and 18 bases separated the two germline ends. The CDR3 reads CASSELTPHRLSYEQYF. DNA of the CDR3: TGTGCCAGCAGTGAACTTACCCCCCACAGGCTGTCCTACGAGCAGTACTTC.

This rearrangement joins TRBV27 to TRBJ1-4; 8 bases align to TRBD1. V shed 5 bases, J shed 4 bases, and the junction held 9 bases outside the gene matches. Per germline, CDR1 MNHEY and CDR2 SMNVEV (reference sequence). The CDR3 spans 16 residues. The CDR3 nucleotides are TGTGCCAGCAGTACGGGACAGGCACTCGTTAATGAAAAACTGTTTTTT. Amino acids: CASSTGQALVNEKLFF.

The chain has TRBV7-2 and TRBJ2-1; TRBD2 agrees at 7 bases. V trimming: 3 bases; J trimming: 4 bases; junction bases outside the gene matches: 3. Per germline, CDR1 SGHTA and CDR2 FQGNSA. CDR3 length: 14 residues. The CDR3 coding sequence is TGTGCCAGCAGCTTTCGGGGGGAATACAATGAGCAGTTCTTC. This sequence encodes CASSFRGEYNEQFF.

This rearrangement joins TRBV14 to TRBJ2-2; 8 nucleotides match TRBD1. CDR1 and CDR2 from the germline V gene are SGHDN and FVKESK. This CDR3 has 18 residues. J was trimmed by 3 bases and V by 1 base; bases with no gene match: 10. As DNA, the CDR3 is TGTGCCAGCAGCCAAGCTCGTTGGGACAGGAGATACACCGGGGAGCTGTTTTTT. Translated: CASSQARWDRRYTGELFF.

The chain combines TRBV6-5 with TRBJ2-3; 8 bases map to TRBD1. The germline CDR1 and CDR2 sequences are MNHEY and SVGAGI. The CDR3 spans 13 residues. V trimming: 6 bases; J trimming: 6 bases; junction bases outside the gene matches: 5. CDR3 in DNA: TGTGCCAGCAGAGCCCACAGGGGGGATACGCAGTATTTT. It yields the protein CASRAHRGDTQYF.

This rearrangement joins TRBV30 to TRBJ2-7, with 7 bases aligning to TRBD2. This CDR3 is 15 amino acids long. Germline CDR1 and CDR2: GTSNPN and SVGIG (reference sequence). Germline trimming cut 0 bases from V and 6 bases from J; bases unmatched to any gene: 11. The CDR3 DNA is TGTGCCTGGAGTGTAGGGGTGGGAGGGTACCGCGAGCAGTACTTC. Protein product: CAWSVGVGGYREQYF.

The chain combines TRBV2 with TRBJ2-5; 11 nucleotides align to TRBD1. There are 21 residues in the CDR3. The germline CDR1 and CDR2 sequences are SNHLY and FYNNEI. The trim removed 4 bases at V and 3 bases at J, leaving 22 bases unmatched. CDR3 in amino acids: CASSAPFGQGATTGAKETQYF. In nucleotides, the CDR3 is TGTGCCAGCAGTGCCCCTTTTGGACAGGGGGCTACCACCGGGGCCAAAGAGACCCAGTACTTC.